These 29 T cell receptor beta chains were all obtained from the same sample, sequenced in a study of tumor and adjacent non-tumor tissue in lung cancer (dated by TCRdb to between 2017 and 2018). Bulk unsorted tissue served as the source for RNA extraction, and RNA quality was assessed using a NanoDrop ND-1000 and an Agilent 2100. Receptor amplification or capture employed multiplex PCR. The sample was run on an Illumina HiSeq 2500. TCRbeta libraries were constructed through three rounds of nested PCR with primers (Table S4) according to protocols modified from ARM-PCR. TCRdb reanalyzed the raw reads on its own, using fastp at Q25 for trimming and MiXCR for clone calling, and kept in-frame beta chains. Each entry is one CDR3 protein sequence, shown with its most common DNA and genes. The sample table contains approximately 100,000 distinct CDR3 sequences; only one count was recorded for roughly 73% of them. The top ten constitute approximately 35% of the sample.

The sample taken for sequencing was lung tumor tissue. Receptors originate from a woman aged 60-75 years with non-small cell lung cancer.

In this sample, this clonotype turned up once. The CDR3 DNA sequence: TGTGCCAGCAGCTTAGGATCGGGGAGTGGCACTGAAGCTTTCTTT. It specifies CASSLGSGSGTEAFF. The chain combines TRBV11-3 with TRBJ1-1, with D unresolved. The CDR3 loop spans 15 amino acids. The germline CDR1 and CDR2 sequences are SGHNT and YENEEA. The V and J ends lost 1 base and 4 bases respectively, with 13 bases between them.

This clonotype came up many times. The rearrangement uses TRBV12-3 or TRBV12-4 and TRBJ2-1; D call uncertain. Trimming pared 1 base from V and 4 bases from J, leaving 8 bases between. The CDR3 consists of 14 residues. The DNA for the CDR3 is TGTGCCAGCAGTTTAGAATTTGGGTACAATGAGCAGTTCTTC. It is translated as CASSLEFGYNEQFF.

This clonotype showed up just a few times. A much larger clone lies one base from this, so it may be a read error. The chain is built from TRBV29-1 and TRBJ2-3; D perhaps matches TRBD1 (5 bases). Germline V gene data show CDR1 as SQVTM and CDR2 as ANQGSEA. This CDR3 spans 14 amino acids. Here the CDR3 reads CGVEDGRVADTQYF. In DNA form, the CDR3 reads TGCGGCGTTGAAGACGGCAGGGTCGCAGATACGCAGTATTTT.

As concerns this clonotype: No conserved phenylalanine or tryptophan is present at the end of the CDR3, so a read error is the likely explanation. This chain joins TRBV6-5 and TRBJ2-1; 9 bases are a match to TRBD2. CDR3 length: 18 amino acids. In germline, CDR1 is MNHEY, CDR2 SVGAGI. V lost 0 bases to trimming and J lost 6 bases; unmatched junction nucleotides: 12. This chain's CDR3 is CASSYSGTSWRVANEQFL. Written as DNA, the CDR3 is TGTGCCAGCAGTTACTCCGGGACTAGCTGGAGGGTCGCCAATGAGCAGTTCCTC.

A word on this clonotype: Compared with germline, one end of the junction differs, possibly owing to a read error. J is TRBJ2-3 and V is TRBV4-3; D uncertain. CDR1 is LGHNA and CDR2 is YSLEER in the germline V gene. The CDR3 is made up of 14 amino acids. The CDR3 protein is CASSQDTRPDTQYF. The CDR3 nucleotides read TGCGCCAGTAGCCAAGATACGAGGCCAGATACGCAGTATTTT.

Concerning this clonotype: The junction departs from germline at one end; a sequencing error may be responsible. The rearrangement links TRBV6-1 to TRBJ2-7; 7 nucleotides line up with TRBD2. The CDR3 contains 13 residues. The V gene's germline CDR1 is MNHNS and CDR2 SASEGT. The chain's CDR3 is CASSWGGRYGQYF. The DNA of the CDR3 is TGTGCCAGCAGCTGGGGGGGTCGTTACGGGCAGTACTTC.

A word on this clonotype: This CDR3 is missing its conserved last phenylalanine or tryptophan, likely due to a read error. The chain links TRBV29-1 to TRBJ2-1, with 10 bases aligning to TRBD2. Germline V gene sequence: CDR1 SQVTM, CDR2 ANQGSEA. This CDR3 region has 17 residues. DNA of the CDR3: TGTAGCGTTGGACCCCTAAGTGGAGCGGGGGGGCGGAATGAGCAGTTCCTC. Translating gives CSVGPLSGAGGRNEQFL.

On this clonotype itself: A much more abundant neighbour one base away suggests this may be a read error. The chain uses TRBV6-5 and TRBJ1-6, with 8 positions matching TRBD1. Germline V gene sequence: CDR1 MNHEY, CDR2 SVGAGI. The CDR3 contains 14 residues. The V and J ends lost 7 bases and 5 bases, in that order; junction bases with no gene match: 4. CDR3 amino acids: CASTRTGNNSPLHF. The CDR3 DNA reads TGTGCCAGCACGCGGACAGGGAATAATTCACCCCTCCACTTT.

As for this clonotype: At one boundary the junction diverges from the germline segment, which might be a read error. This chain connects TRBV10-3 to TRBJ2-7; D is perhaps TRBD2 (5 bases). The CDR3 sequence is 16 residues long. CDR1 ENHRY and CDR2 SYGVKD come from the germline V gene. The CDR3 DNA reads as TGTGCCATCAGTGAACACCTGGAGGAGGAATTCTACGAGCATTACTTC. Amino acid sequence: CAISEHLEEEFYEHYF.

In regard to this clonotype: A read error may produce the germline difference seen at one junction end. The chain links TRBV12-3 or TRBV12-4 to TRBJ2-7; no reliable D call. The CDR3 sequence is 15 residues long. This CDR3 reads CASSTVGQSYYEQYF. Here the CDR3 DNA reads TGTGCCAGCAGTACGGTCGGGCAATCGTACTATGAGCAGTATTTC.

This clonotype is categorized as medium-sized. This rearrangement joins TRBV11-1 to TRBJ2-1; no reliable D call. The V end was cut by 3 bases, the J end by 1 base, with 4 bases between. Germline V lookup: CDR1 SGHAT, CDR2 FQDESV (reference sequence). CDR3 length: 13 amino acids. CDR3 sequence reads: CASSFLSYNEQFF. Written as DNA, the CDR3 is TGTGCCAGCAGCTTTTTGTCCTACAATGAGCAGTTCTTC. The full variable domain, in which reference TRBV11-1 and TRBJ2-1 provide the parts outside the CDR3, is EAEVAQSPRYKITEKSQAVAFWCDPISGHATLYWYRQILGQGPELLVQFQDESVVDDSQLPKDRFSAERLKGVDSTLKIQPAELGDSAMYLCASSFLSYNEQFFGPGTRLTVL.

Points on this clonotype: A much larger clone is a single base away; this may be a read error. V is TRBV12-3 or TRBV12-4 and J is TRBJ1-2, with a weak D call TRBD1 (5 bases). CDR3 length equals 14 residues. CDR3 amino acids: CASSYGRGWYAYTF. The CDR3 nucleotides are TGTGCCAGCAGCTATGGTAGGGGCTGGTATGCCTACACCTTC.

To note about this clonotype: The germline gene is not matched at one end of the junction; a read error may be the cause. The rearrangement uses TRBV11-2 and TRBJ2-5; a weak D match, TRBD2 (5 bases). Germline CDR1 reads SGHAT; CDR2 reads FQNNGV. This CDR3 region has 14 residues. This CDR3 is CASSTQSGQGTQYF. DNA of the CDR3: TGTGCCAGCAGTACACAGAGCGGTCAAGGGACCCAGTACTTC.

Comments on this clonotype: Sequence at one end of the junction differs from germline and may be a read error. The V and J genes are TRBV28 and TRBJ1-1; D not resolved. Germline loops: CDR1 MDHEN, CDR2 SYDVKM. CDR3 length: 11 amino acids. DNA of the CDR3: TGTGCCAGCAGTCGGAACACTCAAGCTTTCTTT. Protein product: CASSRNTQAFF. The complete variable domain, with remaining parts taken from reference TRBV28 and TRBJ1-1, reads DVKVTQSSRYLVKRTGEKVFLECVQDMDHENMFWYRQDPGLGLRLIYFSYDVKMKEKGDIPEGYSVSREKKERFSLILESASTNQTSMYLCASSRNTQAFFGQGTRLTVV.

The CDR3 loop reads CASNRDDRGSLHF. As DNA, the CDR3 is TGTGCCAGCAACCGGGACGACAGGGGGTCCCTCCACTTT. The rearrangement joins TRBV14 to TRBJ1-6; 9 nucleotides match TRBD1. In germline, CDR1 is SGHDN, CDR2 FVKESK. This CDR3 has 13 residues. V was pared by 7 bases and J by 14 bases, with 9 bases of the junction left unmatched. Based on the CDR3 plus reference TRBV14 and TRBJ1-6, the full variable domain is EAGVTQFPSHSVIEKGQTVTLRCDPISGHDNLYWYRRVMGKEIKFLLHFVKESKQDESGMPNNRFLAERTGGTYSTLKVQPAELEDSGVYFCASNRDDRGSLHFGNGTRLTVT.

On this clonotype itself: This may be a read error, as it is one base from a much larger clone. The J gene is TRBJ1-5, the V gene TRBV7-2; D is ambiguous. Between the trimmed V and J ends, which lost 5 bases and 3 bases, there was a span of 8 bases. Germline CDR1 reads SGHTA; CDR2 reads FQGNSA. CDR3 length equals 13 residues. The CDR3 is CASSPGSNQPQHF. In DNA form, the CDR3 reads TGTGCCAGCAGCCCAGGTTCCAATCAGCCCCAGCATTTT.

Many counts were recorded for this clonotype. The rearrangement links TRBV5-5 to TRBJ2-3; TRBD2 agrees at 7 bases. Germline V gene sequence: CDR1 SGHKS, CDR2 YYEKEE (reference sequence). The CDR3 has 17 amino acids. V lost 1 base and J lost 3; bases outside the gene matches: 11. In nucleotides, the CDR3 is TGTGCCAGCAGCTTGTTCAGCGGGAATTTTGAAACAGATACGCAGTATTTT. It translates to CASSLFSGNFETDTQYF.

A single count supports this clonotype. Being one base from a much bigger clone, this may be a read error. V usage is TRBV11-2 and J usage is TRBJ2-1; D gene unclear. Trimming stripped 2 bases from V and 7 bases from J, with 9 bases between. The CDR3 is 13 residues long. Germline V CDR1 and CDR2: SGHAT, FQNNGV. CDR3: CASSLNGWNEQFF. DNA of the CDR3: TGTGCCAGCAGCTTAAACGGATGGAATGAGCAGTTCTTC.

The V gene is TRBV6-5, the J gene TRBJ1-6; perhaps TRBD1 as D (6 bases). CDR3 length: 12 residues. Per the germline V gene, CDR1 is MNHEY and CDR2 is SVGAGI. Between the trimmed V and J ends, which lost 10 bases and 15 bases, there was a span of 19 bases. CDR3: CANPGTCLLLHF. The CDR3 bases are TGTGCCAACCCCGGGACATGTCTACTCCTCCACTTT.

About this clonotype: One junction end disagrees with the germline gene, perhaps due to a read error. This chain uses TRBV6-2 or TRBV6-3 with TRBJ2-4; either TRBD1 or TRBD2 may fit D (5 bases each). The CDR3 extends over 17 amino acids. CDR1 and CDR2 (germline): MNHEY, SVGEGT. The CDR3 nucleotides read TGTGTCAGCAGTTACGCATTGTCAGGGACCGCCAAAAACATTCAGTACTTC. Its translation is CVSSYALSGTAKNIQYF.

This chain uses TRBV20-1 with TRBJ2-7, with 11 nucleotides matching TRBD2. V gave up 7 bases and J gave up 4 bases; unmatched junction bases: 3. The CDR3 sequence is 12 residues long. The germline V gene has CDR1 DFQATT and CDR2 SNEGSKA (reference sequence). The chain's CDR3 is CSVRTSGYEQYF. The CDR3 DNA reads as TGCAGTGTTAGGACTAGCGGGTACGAGCAGTACTTC.

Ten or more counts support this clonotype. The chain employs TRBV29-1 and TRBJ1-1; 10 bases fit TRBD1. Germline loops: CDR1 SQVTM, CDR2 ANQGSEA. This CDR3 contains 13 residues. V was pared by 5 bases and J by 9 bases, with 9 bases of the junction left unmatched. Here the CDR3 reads CSVFLSDRGKAFF. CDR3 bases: TGCAGCGTTTTTCTTTCGGACAGGGGGAAAGCTTTCTTT.

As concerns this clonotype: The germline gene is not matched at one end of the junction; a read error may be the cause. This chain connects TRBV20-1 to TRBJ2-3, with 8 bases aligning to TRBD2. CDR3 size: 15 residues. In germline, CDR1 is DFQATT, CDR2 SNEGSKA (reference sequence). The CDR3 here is CRPSPVSGITDTLYF. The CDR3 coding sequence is TGCAGGCCAAGTCCTGTTAGCGGGATCACAGATACGCTGTATTTT.

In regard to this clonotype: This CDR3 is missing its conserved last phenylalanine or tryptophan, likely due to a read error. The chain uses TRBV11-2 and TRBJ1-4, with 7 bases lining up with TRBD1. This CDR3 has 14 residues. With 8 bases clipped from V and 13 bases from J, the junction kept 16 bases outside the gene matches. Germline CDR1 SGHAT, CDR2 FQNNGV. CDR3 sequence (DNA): TGTGCCAGCGCTCCTGGGACAGTCCCAGGGAGACTGTTTTCT. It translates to CASAPGTVPGRLFS.

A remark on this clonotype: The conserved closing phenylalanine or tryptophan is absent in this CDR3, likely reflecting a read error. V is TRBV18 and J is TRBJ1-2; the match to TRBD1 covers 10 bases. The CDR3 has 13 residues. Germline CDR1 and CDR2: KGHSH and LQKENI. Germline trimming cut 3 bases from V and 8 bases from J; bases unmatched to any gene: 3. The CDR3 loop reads CASSPGTGEGYTY. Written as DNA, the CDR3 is TGTGCCAGCTCACCCGGGACAGGGGAAGGCTACACCTAC.

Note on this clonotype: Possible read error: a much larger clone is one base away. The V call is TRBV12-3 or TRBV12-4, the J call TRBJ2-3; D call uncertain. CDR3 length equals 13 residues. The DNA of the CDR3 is TGTGCCAGCAGACCGGAAAACACAGATGCGCAGTATTTT. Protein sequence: CASRPENTDAQYF.

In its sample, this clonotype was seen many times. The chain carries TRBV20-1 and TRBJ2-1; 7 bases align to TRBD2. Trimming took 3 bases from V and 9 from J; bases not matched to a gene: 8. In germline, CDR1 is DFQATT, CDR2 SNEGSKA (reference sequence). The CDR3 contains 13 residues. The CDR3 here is CSASPAGLLEQFF. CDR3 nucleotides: TGCAGTGCTAGCCCAGCGGGATTGCTTGAGCAGTTCTTC.

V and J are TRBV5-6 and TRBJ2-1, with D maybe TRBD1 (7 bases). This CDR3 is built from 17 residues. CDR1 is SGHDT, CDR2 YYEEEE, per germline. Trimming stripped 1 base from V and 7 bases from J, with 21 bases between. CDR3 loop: CASSLLSSRGAWNEQFF. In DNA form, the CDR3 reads TGTGCCAGCAGCTTGCTATCGAGCAGGGGGGCGTGGAATGAGCAGTTCTTC.

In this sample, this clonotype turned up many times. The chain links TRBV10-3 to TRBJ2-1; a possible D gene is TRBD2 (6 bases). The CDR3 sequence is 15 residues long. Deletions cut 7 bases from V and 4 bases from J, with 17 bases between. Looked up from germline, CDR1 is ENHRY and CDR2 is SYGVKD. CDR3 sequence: CAITVGSGKYNEQFF. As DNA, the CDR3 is TGTGCCATCACTGTAGGTAGCGGCAAGTACAATGAGCAGTTCTTC.